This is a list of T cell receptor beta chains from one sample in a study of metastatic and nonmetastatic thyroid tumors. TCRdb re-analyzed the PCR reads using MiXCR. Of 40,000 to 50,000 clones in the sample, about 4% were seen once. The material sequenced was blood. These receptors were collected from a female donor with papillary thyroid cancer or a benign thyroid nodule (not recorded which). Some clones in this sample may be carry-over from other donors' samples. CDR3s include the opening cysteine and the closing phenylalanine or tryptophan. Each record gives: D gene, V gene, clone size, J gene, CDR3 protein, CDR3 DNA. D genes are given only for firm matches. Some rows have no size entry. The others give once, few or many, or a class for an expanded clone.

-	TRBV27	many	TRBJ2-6	CASSQSWGRGGSGANVLTF	TGTGCCAGCAGCCAATCATGGGGCAGGGGAGGGTCTGGGGCCAACGTCCTGACTTTC
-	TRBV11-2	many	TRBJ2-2	CASSFRLETGELFF	TGTGCCAGCAGCTTCCGACTGGAAACCGGGGAGCTGTTTTTT
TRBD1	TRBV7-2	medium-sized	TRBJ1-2	CASSLAGTANYGYTF	TGTGCCAGCAGCTTAGCAGGGACAGCTAACTATGGCTACACCTTC
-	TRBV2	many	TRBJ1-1	CASSGWTDSEAFF	TGTGCCAGCAGTGGTTGGACCGACTCTGAAGCTTTCTTT
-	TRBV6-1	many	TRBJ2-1	CASSLEGRYNEQFF	TGTGCCAGCAGCCTGGAGGGCCGGTACAATGAGCAGTTCTTC
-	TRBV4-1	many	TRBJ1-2	CASSQGRDYGYTF	TGCGCCAGCAGCCAAGGGCGGGACTATGGCTACACCTTC
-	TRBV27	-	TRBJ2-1	CASSSRSTYNEQFF	TGTGCCAGCAGTTCCAGATCCACCTACAATGAGCAGTTCTTC
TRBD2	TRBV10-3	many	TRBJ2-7	CAISESGSFEQYF	TGTGCCATCAGTGAGAGCGGGAGTTTCGAGCAGTACTTC
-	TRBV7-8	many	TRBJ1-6	CASSPPRTYNSPLHF	TGTGCCAGCAGCCCCCCACGAACCTATAATTCACCCCTCCACTTT
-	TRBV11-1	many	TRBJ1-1	CASSLFGHMNTEAFF	TGTGCCAGCAGCTTATTCGGCCACATGAACACTGAAGCTTTCTTT
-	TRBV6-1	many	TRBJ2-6	CASSGQNSGANVLTF	TGTGCCAGCAGTGGACAAAACTCTGGGGCCAACGTCCTGACTTTC
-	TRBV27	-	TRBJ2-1	CASSNLTVSGLANEQLF	TGTGCCAGCAGTAACCTCACCGTGTCCGGGTTGGCCAATGAGCAGCTCTTC
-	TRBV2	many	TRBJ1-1	CASRPPRQNTEAFF	TGTGCCAGCAGACCACCCCGACAGAACACTGAAGCTTTCTTT
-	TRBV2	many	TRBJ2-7	CASSENRAYEQYF	TGTGCCAGCAGTGAAAACAGGGCCTACGAGCAGTACTTC
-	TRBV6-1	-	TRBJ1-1	CVSWILQQNTEAFF	TGTGTCAGCTGGATACTACAGCAGAACACTGAAGCTTTCTTT
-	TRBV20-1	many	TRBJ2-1	CSARVMREDYNEQFF	TGCAGTGCTAGAGTTATGAGGGAGGATTACAATGAGCAGTTCTTC
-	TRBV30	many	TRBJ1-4	CAWSEREKLFF	TGTGCCTGGAGTGAACGAGAAAAACTGTTTTTT
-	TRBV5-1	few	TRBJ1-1	CASSFSADGEAFF	TGCGCCAGCAGCTTCTCGGCGGACGGGGAAGCTTTCTTT
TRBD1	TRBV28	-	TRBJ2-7	CASSPPVTGSEQYF	TGTGCCAGCAGTCCCCCCGTGACAGGGAGTGAGCAGTACTTC
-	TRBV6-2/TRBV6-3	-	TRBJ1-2	CASSYSNEGIYGYTF	TGTGCCAGCAGTTACTCGAATGAAGGGATCTATGGCTACACCTTC
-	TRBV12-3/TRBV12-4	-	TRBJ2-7	CASSYSGGQLYYEQYF	TGTGCCAGCAGTTACTCCGGGGGACAACTCTACTACGAGCAGTACTTC
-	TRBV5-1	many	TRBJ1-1	CASSLTGMNTEAFF	TGCGCCAGCAGCTTGACTGGGATGAACACTGAAGCTTTCTTT
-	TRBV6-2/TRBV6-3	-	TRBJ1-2	CASNYSLRIRAFYGYTF	TGTGCAAGCAATTACTCACTGCGGATCCGGGCCTTCTATGGCTACACCTTC
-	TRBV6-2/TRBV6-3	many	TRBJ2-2	CASSYSSGRGAGELFF	TGTGCCAGCAGTTACTCGAGTGGCCGAGGAGCCGGGGAGCTGTTTTTT
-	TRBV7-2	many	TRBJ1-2	CASSRTAGIYGYTF	TGTGCCAGCAGCAGGACAGCGGGGATCTATGGCTACACCTTC
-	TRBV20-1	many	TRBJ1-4	CSASRPTNEKLFF	TGCAGTGCTAGTCGACCAACTAATGAAAAACTGTTTTTT
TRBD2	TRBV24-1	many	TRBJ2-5	CATSDPGTSGIETQYF	TGTGCCACCAGTGACCCTGGGACTAGCGGGATTGAGACCCAGTACTTC
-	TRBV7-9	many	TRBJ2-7	CASSSPGPQTQLPEQYF	TGTGCCAGCAGCTCACCCGGGCCCCAAACGCAATTGCCCGAGCAGTACTTC
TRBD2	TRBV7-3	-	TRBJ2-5	CSSSLGLAGVETQYF	TGTTCCAGCAGCTTAGGTCTAGCGGGAGTGGAGACCCAGTACTTC
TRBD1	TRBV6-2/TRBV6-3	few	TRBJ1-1	CASSYWQGDTKAFF	TGTGCCAGCAGTTACTGGCAGGGGGACACCAAAGCTTTCTTT
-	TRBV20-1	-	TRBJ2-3	CSSLQGATDTQYF	TGCAGTTCTTTACAGGGTGCCACAGATACGCAGTATTTT
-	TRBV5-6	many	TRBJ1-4	CASSSRDGPREKLFF	TGTGCCAGCAGTTCTCGAGACGGCCCTCGGGAAAAACTGTTTTTT
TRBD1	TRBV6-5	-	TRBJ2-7	CASSSTGGGEQYF	TGTGCCAGCAGTTCGACAGGGGGCGGCGAGCAGTACTTC
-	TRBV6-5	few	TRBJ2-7	CASSFVAEPVVF	TGTGCCAGCAGTTTTGTGGCGGAGCCCGTCGTCTTC
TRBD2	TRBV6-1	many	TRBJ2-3	CASSRRTSAIGGTDTQYF	TGTGCCAGCAGTAGGAGGACTAGCGCAATAGGGGGCACAGATACGCAGTATTTT
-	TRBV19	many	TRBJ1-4	CASSVNINEKLFF	TGTGCCAGTAGTGTTAACATTAATGAAAAACTGTTTTTT
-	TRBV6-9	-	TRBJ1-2	CASSYSIGANYGYTF	TGTGCCAGCAGTTACTCAATAGGGGCGAATTATGGCTACACCTTC
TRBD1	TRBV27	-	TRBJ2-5	CASIRQRDRRRDQETQYF	TGTGCCAGCATACGGCAACGGGACAGGAGGCGGGACCAAGAGACCCAGTACTTC
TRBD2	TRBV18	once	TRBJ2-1	CASSPWTSGNEQFF	TGTGCCAGCTCACCTTGGACTAGCGGGAATGAGCAGTTCTTC
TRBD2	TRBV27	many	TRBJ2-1	CASSFIGLAGVDSYNEQFF	TGTGCCAGCAGTTTCATAGGACTAGCGGGAGTCGACTCCTACAATGAGCAGTTCTTC
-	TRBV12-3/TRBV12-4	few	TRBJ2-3	CASTRLVVGTDTQYF	TGTGCCAGCACCCGACTAGTTGTTGGCACAGATACGCAGTATTTT
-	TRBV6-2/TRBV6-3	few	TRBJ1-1	CASSRTGCANTEAFF	TGTGCCAGCAGTCGTACAGGGTGCGCGAACACTGAAGCTTTCTTT
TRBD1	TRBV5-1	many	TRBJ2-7	CASSLGTGSTYEQYF	TGCGCCAGCAGCCTTGGGACAGGTAGTACCTACGAGCAGTACTTC